Listed here are 3 T cell receptor beta chains from one sample, sequenced in a study of regulatory T cells. Amplification used 52 TRBV primers and 13 TRBJ primers. The assay was immunoSEQ multiplex PCR, and TCRdb's table has in-frame clones only and misses some. This table has about 35,000 clones, about 88% appearing once. Study-wide results and caveats: In CD3G-deficient patients, conventional CD4+ T cells were enriched for hydrophobic CDR3 residues at positions 6 and 7.

These receptors have no identified antigens. Material: conventional CD4+ T cells sorted from blood. Every receptor here comes from a person aged 18-29 years with CD3G deficiency.

The rearrangement joins TRBV7-9 to TRBJ2-5, with TRBD2 identical over 13 bases. The germline V gene has CDR1 SEHNR and CDR2 FQNEAQ (reference sequence). CDR3 length equals 15 residues. V was pared by 3 bases and J by 3 bases, with 1 base of the junction left unmatched. CDR3 bases: TGTGCCAGCAGCTTGGGACTAGCGGGGAAAGAGACCCAGTACTTC. As protein: CASSLGLAGKETQYF. Supplemented by reference TRBV7-9 and TRBJ2-5, the full variable domain reads DTGVSQNPRHKITKRGQNVTFRCDPISEHNRLYWYRQTLGQGPEFLTYFQNEAQLEKSRLLSDRFSAERPKGSFSTLEIQRTEQGDSAMYLCASSLGLAGKETQYFGPGTRLLVL.

The chain uses TRBV5-1 and TRBJ1-2, with D perhaps TRBD1 (6 bases). V was clipped by 1 base and J by 6 bases, with 10 bases between them. Germline V CDR1 and CDR2: SGHRS, YFSETQ. The CDR3 contains 13 residues. CDR3 loop: CASSLWGQDGYTF. The CDR3 nucleotides are TGCGCCAGCAGCTTGTGGGGGCAGGATGGCTACACCTTC.

The rearrangement joins TRBV28 to TRBJ2-7; D remains unclear. Germline V CDR1 and CDR2: MDHEN, SYDVKM. The V end lost 8 bases, the J end lost 4 bases, and 15 bases lay between the germline ends. The CDR3 consists of 13 residues. In nucleotides, the CDR3 is TGTGCCAGCTCAGAGACACCGCTATACGAGCAGTACTTC. As protein: CASSETPLYEQYF.